A single T cell receptor (beta chain) is shown here with its context. Its specificity is unknown. The sample belongs to a study of T cell repertoires in cytomegalovirus infection. Study summary: Newly reported HLA-C-restricted and thoroughly characterized HLA-B-restricted CMV epitopes were employed. A matching HLA type, together with CMV infection, was signaled by public TCR beta signatures.

CDR3 length: 17 residues. Looked up from germline, CDR1 is SGHVS and CDR2 is FQNEAQ. V was clipped by 4 bases and J by 2 bases, with 18 bases between them. General study results and limits: Individuals carrying CMV plus the relevant HLA were identified by cumulative frequency of public TCR beta families. The ex vivo response was dominated by HLA-C-restricted CMV-specific TCR beta clonotypes.

TCRdb re-analysed the reads in MiXCR, keeping a single row per CDR3 protein. The table includes hundreds of thousands of distinct CDR3 sequences, about a third detected once. This clonotype was obtained from a human donor in good health (CMV status not recorded). Some clones in this sample may be carry-over from other donors' samples. The input for sequencing was cultured CD8+ T cells from PBMCs, taken from culture after CMV antigen stimulation. The chain is built from TRBV7-8 and TRBJ2-4; possibly TRBD1 for D (6 bases). The CDR3 protein is CASSSHRGHFPKNIQYF. CDR3 sequence (DNA): TGTGCCAGCAGCTCCCACCGGGGACATTTTCCCAAAAACATTCAGTACTTC.